What follows are 17 T cell receptor beta chains derived from one specimen sequenced in a study of blood T cell repertoires in COVID-19. The repertoire was sequenced with immunoSEQ multiplex PCR; TCRdb's copy has only in-frame clones and lacks some. The table records 180,000 or so clones, more than 80% of them present only once. The sequenced material came from PBMCs or T cells enriched from blood (not recorded which). These receptors were collected from a man aged 35 to 55 who had recovered from COVID-19.

The rearrangement links TRBV5-8 to TRBJ2-7, with a possible D match to TRBD2 (5 bases). V was shortened by 7 bases and J by 2 bases, with 13 bases between the two germline ends. Germline loops: CDR1 SGHTS, CDR2 YDEGEE. This CDR3 comprises 13 residues. CDR3 loop: CASRRGKAYEQYF. CDR3 in DNA: TGTGCCAGCCGGAGAGGGAAAGCCTACGAGCAGTACTTC.

The chain recombines TRBV29-1 with TRBJ1-1; 7 bases line up with TRBD1. Unmatched junction bases numbered 9, after V lost 7 bases and J lost 7 bases. Germline assignment: CDR1 SQVTM and CDR2 ANQGSEA. The CDR3 totals 12 residues. CDR3 in amino acids: CSGRGGSYEAFF. The CDR3, as DNA: TGCAGCGGACGAGGGGGCAGCTATGAAGCTTTCTTT.

This clone showed up many times. This rearrangement joins TRBV25-1 to TRBJ1-1, with D tentatively TRBD1 (5 bases). V shed 6 bases and J shed 6 bases, with 14 bases lying between them. This CDR3 contains 13 residues. Per germline, CDR1 MGHDK and CDR2 SYGVNS. Written as DNA, the CDR3 is TGTGCCAGCAGCCGAGGCGGGACCGCTGAAGCTTTCTTT. Its protein product is CASSRGGTAEAFF.

This clone was observed a few times. V and J are TRBV5-6 and TRBJ2-7; 7 bases match TRBD1. This CDR3 comprises 17 residues. The V gene end was trimmed by 4 bases and the J gene end by 0 bases; junction bases not matched to a gene: 13. CDR1 is SGHDT, CDR2 YYEEEE, per germline. Here the CDR3 DNA reads TGTGCCAGCAGCCCAGGAAGAAGGGACAGCCTCTCCTACGAGCAGTACTTC. Translation gives CASSPGRRDSLSYEQYF.

The chain carries TRBV5-1 and TRBJ1-1; D is perhaps TRBD1 (6 bases). Germline-derived CDR1 and CDR2 are SGHRS and YFSETQ. Trimming shortened V by 4 bases and J by 1 base, and 14 bases separated the two germline ends. The CDR3 spans 15 residues. The CDR3, as DNA: TGCGCCAGCAGCGGCAGGACAGACCCGAACACTGAAGCTTTCTTT. Its protein product is CASSGRTDPNTEAFF.

The gene calls are TRBV30 and TRBJ1-2; D is unresolved. This CDR3 comprises 14 residues. The V and J ends lost 1 base and 9 bases respectively, with 18 bases between them. Germline CDR1 and CDR2: GTSNPN and SVGIG (reference sequence). This chain's CDR3 is CAWSGNPPKESYTF. The CDR3 coding sequence is TGTGCCTGGAGTGGAAACCCCCCTAAGGAGAGCTACACCTTC.

The chain has TRBV18 and TRBJ1-4; perhaps TRBD1 as D (6 bases). V lost 5 bases, J lost 7 bases, and 11 bases lay in between. CDR1 is KGHSH and CDR2 is LQKENI in the germline V gene. This CDR3 contains 13 residues. CDR3 coding DNA: TGTGCCAGCTCAGCAGGGACAACTGAAAAACTGTTTTTT. This sequence encodes CASSAGTTEKLFF.

The chain's CDR3 is CALLQGTGELFF. In DNA, the CDR3 is TGTGCCCTATTACAGGGCACCGGGGAGCTGTTTTTT. The rearrangement uses TRBV12-5 and TRBJ2-2; D might be TRBD1 (6 bases). The CDR3 totals 12 residues. Germline V gene sequence: CDR1 LGHNT, CDR2 FRNRAP.

V gene TRBV9 combines with J gene TRBJ1-2; D not certain. Germline-derived CDR1 and CDR2 are SGDLS and YYNGEE. The CDR3 contains 15 residues. V was trimmed by 5 bases and J by 5 bases, leaving 19 bases between them. This CDR3 reads CASSPQNLMTYGYTF. CDR3 nucleotide sequence: TGTGCCAGCAGTCCGCAGAACCTAATGACTTATGGCTACACCTTC.

The gene calls are TRBV3-1 (or the pseudogene TRBV3-2) and TRBJ1-2; 7 bases map to TRBD1. The V gene end was trimmed by 4 bases and the J gene end by 8 bases; junction bases not matched to a gene: 13. The germline V gene has CDR1 LGHDT and CDR2 YNNKEL (reference sequence). This CDR3 has 15 amino acids. CDR3 sequence reads: CASSPSTSRGQGYTF. The CDR3 nucleotides are TGTGCCAGCAGCCCCTCCACAAGTAGGGGGCAAGGCTACACCTTC.

The chain employs TRBV3-1 (or the pseudogene TRBV3-2) and TRBJ2-2; possibly TRBD1 for D (5 bases). The CDR3 consists of 16 residues. From germline, CDR1 is LGHDT and CDR2 YNNKEL (reference sequence). Trimming stripped 1 base from V and 2 bases from J, with 11 bases between. This CDR3 reads CASSQGEGVNTGELFF. The CDR3 coding sequence is TGTGCCAGCAGCCAAGGAGAAGGGGTTAACACCGGGGAGCTGTTTTTT.

The V and J genes are TRBV2 and TRBJ1-1; D is perhaps TRBD1 (5 bases). Germline-derived CDR1 and CDR2 are SNHLY and FYNNEI. This CDR3 region has 15 residues. With 2 bases removed from V and 1 base from J, the gap between germline ends came to 11 bases. CDR3 amino acids: CASSERGFTNTEAFF. CDR3 coding DNA: TGTGCCAGCAGTGAAAGGGGATTTACGAACACTGAAGCTTTCTTT. The full variable domain, with the rest looked up from reference TRBV2 and TRBJ1-1, is EPEVTQTPSHQVTQMGQEVILRCVPISNHLYFYWYRQILGQKVEFLVSFYNNEISEKSEIFDDQFSVERPDGSNFTLKIRSTKLEDSAMYFCASSERGFTNTEAFFGQGTRLTVV.

This clone showed up just once. The chain combines TRBV3-1 (or the pseudogene TRBV3-2) with TRBJ2-1, with D perhaps matching TRBD2 (5 bases). Trimming removed 7 bases from V and 7 bases from J, with 8 bases in between. In germline, CDR1 is LGHDT, CDR2 YNNKEL (reference sequence). The CDR3 consists of 11 residues. The CDR3 DNA is TGTGCCAGCACCACGGGGAATGAGCAGTTCTTC. The encoded protein is CASTTGNEQFF.

The gene calls are TRBV9 and TRBJ2-7; D is perhaps TRBD1 (6 bases). The CDR3 has 14 amino acids. CDR1 and CDR2 (germline): SGDLS, YYNGEE. Trimming left V 4 bases short and J 2 bases short, with 13 bases between. CDR3 nucleotides: TGTGCCAGCAGCAAGGCAGGGGACCCCTACGAGCAGTACTTC. Its protein product is CASSKAGDPYEQYF.

The chain couples TRBV24-1 to TRBJ1-5; 7 nucleotides line up with TRBD1. The CDR3 has 15 amino acids. After removal of 3 bases from V and 2 bases from J, the junction contained 3 bases not matched to a gene. Germline CDR1 reads KGHDR; CDR2 reads SFDVKD. CDR3 coding DNA: TGTGCCACCAGTGATCCCGGACAGGGCAATCAGCCCCAGCATTTT. This codes for CATSDPGQGNQPQHF.

The CDR3 DNA reads TGTGCCAGCAGCGCATTCCCGGGACAGGGCAATGGCGAGCAGTACTTC. This gives the protein CASSAFPGQGNGEQYF. This rearrangement joins TRBV11-3 to TRBJ2-7, with 9 bases matching TRBD1. V shed 5 bases and J 6 bases; nucleotides not matched to a gene: 14. The CDR3 consists of 16 residues. The germline gives CDR1 SGHNT, CDR2 YENEEA.

A few counts support this clone. J is TRBJ2-2 and V is TRBV6-4; the match to TRBD2 covers 10 bases. CDR1 is MRHNA, CDR2 SNTAGT, per germline. The CDR3 totals 15 residues. V lost 4 bases, J lost 1 base, and 0 bases stayed unmatched. In DNA form, the CDR3 reads TGTGCCAGCAGTGGGACTAGCGGGAACACCGGGGAGCTGTTTTTT. Translation gives CASSGTSGNTGELFF.